In this sample, the clone carrying this TCR beta chain turned up a few times. Antigen specificity is unknown. This record comes from a study of identical twins. Germline CDR1 SGHRS, CDR2 YFSETQ. J lost 7 bases, V lost 4 bases, and 6 bases had no gene match. This CDR3 spans 16 amino acids. A universal primer site was created by template switching, with the cDNA bearing unique molecular identifiers. TCRdb called the 5' RACE reads again in MiXCR, with one record for every CDR3 protein. The profile shows about 530,000 distinct CDR3 sequences, about a fifth of them singletons. All donors were healthy Caucasians. Study-wide results and caveats: Conclusions rested on cross-sectional statistics rather than following the same donors.

The sample also formed part of further work on yellow fever vaccine responses in identical twins.

This TCR came from a woman between 18 and 30 years old in good health. The chain combines TRBV5-1 with TRBJ2-1; 15 nucleotides line up with TRBD2. The material sequenced was CD4+ T cells sorted from blood. The CDR3 reads CASSAPGTSGGNEQFF. As DNA, the CDR3 is TGCGCCAGCAGCGCGCCCGGGACTAGCGGGGGGAATGAGCAGTTCTTC. The variable domain in full, with the rest retrieved from reference TRBV5-1 and TRBJ2-1, is KAGVTQTPRYLIKTRGQQVTLSCSPISGHRSVSWYQQTPGQGLQFLFEYFSETQRNKGNFPGRFSGRQFSNSRSEMNVSTLELGDSALYLCASSAPGTSGGNEQFFGPGTRLTVL.